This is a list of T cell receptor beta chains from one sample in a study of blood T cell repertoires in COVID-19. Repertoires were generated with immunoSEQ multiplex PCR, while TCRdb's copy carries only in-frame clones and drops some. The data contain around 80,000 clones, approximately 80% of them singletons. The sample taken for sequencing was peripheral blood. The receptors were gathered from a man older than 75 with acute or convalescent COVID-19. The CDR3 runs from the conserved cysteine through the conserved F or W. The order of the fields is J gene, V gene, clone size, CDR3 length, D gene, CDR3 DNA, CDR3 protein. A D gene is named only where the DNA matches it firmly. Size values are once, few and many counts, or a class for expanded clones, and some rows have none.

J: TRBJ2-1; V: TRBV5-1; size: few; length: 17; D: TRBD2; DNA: TGCGCCAGCAGCCACACCGGACTAGCGGGGGTTTACAATGAGCAGTTCTTC; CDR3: CASSHTGLAGVYNEQFF
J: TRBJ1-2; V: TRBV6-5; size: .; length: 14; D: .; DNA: TGTGCCAGCAGTTCCTGGGGGCTCGACTATGGCTACACCTTC; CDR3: CASSSWGLDYGYTF
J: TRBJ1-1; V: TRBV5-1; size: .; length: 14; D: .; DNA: TGCGCCAGCAGCTCAGGGATCATAAACACTGAAGCTTTCTTT; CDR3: CASSSGIINTEAFF
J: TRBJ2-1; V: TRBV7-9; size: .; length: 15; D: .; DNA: TGTGCCAGCAGCCTAACCGGGGATTTAGTATCTGAGCAGTTCTTC; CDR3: CASSLTGDLVSEQFF
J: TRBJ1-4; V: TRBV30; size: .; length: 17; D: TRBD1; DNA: TGTGCCTGGAGTGTACCCACTAAAGGGACAGGTCGGGAAAAACTGTTTTTT; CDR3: CAWSVPTKGTGREKLFF
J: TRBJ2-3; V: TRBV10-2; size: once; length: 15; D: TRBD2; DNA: TGCGCCAGCAGTTCTAGCGGGGGGGTGGGAGATACGCAGTATTTT; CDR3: CASSSSGGVGDTQYF
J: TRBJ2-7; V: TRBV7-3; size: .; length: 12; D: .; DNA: TGTGCCAGCAGCTTACCAGGGTACGAGCAGTACTTC; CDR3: CASSLPGYEQYF
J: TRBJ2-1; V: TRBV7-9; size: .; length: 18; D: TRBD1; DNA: TGTGCCAGCAGGGACGTAACAGGGGTCCAAAGTAACTACAATGAGCAGTTCTTC; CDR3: CASRDVTGVQSNYNEQFF
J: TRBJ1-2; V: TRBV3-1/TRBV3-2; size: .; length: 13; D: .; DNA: TGTGCCAGCAGTCGCCAGGCGAACTATGGCTACACCTTC; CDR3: CASSRQANYGYTF
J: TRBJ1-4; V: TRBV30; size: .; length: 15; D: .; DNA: TGTGCCTGGAGTGTACTATCTGGGGCGCGGGAAAAACTGTTTTTT; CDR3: CAWSVLSGAREKLFF
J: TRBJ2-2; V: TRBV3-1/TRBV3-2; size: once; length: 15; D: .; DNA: TGTGCCAGCAGCCAACAGGGAAGGGGGACCGGGGAGCTGTTTTTT; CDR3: CASSQQGRGTGELFF
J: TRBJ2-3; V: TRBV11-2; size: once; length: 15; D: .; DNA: TGTGCCAGCAGCTTAAGCGGTTCTCGCACAGATACGCAGTATTTT; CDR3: CASSLSGSRTDTQYF
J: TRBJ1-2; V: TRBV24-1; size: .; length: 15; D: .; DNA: TGTGCCACCAGTGATTCGACGGCAGGGTATTATGGCTACACCTTC; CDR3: CATSDSTAGYYGYTF
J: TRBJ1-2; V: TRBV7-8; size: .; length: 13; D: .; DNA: TGTGCCAGCAGCCCACTGACAGACTATGGCTACACCTTC; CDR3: CASSPLTDYGYTF